This T cell receptor beta chain was sequenced in a study of blood T cells in healthy people across ages (dated by TCRdb to the mid-2010s). A note on the overall study: Template switching captured roughly one uniquely barcoded TCR beta cDNA molecule per two T cells in model experiments. The study measured age-related changes in TCR beta repertoire diversity using deep sequencing normalized with unique cDNA molecular identifiers. Donors were grouped into four age groups: young (average roughly 17 years), middle-aged (about 40), aged (roughly 67) and long-lived (roughly 80). To avoid experimental bias, donors of different ages were randomly spread across the sequencing lanes. Using the same blood draw, the study looked at two additional independent replicas of 1 million unique cDNA reads for two donors, one aged 18 to 29 and the other aged 80 or older. Study-wide findings and limitations: Compared with the aged group, the long-lived group had more naive CD4+ T cells, fewer expanded clones and increased TCR diversity, suggesting age selection. The CMV infection status of donors was not known, potentially confounding age-related changes in expanded clonotypes. Estimates of total diversity based on one million sequenced T cells were considered lower bounds and underestimates. Observed TCR beta diversity per million T cells fell roughly linearly with age, and a significant reduction was already apparent by age roughly 40. Because profiling used bulk unsorted PBMCs, naive and antigen-experienced compartments could not be compared conclusively. A strong correlation was found between observed TCR beta diversity and the percentage of naive T cells measured by flow cytometry.

A distance of 11 bases separates the germline ends of V and J, which lose 5 bases and 0 bases respectively. CDR1 MNHEY and CDR2 SMNVEV are derived from the germline V gene (reference sequence). The CDR3 covers 15 residues, taking in both the cysteine and the phenylalanine. This entry keeps only the CDR3 DNA: 45 bases, framed from base 1. Systemically healthy Caucasian individuals from Russia, 35 to 50 in total and aged roughly 6 to 95 years, were included as donors. About 9.6 milliliters of peripheral blood were collected from each donor into EDTA-treated Vacutainer tubes. Ficoll-Paque density-gradient centrifugation was used to isolate PBMCs, with at least 6 million obtained per sample. Total RNA, at least 5.5 micrograms per sample, was extracted from PBMCs with Trizol reagent. Naive CD45RAhigh/CD27high T cell percentages were measured by flow cytometry on a PBMC aliquot from every donor. The library was made by 5' RACE. The reads were generated on an Illumina HiSeq 2500. The second PCR ran for about 6 to 12 cycles and used a J-beta primer mix along with a sample-barcoded 5' primer. Each TCR beta cDNA molecule received a unique molecular identifier from a template-switch 5' adaptor carrying 12 random nucleotides. Each sample yielded at least 2.5 million CDR3-containing paired-end reads. The Mint cDNA synthesis kit, primed by a TRBC-specific oligonucleotide, was used to synthesize first-strand cDNA from all RNA. All cDNA was treated with uracil-DNA glycosylase and then went through a first 18-cycle PCR with the universal primers M1SS and BC2_uni_R. In the authors' own workflow: Each sample was normalized by randomly selecting 1 million high-quality reads, each carrying a distinct molecular identifier. Reads sharing molecular identifiers were discarded rather than binned into consensus sequences. MiTCR, with a Q25 quality threshold and the strictest error-elimination algorithm, was used for CDR3 identification, clonotype clustering and error correction. A nonparametric unseen species model with Euler transformation was used to estimate lower-bound total TCR beta diversity. TCRdb itself trimmed the public reads at Q25 with fastp, ran MiXCR and retained productive beta chains. Each CDR3 protein gets just one entry, which takes the most common genes and DNA from the rows behind it. TCRdb assigned the V and J calls; the authors' analysis was not used. For this sample the table gives roughly 1.6 million distinct CDR3 sequences, of which roughly a third were detected only once. Jointly, the top ten make up approximately 11% of the sample.

This clonotype has more than one count but fewer than ten. Its specific antigen is unknown. Qualities for individual bases were not recorded, and no much larger clone is one base off. The specimen was blood. The rearrangement combines TRBV27 with TRBJ1-5, with the D segment identity uncertain. This sequence originates from a woman in her thirties in good health. The nucleotide sequence is given as TGTGCCAGCAGTCACGGGCCAAATAGCAATCAGCCCCAGCATTTT. It encodes CASSHGPNSNQPQHF.